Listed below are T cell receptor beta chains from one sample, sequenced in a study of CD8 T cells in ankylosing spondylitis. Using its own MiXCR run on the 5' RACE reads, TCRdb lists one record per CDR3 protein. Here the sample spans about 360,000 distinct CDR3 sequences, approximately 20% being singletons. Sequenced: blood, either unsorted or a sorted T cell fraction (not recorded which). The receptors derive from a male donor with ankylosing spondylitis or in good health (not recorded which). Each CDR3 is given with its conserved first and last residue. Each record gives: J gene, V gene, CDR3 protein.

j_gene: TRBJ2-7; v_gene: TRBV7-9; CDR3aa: CASSGRDSFYSTYEQYF
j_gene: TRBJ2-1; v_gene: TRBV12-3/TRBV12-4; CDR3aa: CASSSTVGNEQFF
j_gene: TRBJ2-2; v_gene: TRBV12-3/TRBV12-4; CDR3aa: CASSTPGQGRPGELFF
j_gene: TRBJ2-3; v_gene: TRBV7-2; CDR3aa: CASSLGTYSTDTQYF
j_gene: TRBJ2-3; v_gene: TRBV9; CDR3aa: CASSALGGAGDTQYF
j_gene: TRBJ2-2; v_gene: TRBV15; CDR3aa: CATSSSTHLAGGELFF
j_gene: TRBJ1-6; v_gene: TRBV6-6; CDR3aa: CASREPYNSPLHF
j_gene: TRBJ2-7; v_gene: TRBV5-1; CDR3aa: CASGGMETGSYEQYF
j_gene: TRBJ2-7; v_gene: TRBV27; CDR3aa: CASSLSGGDLTYEQYF
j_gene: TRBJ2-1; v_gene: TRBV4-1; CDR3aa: CASSRGPWGEQFF
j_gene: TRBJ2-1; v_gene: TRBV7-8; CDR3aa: CASSLGGGGVYNEQFF
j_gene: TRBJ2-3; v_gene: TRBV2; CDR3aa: CASSERRGDTDTQYF
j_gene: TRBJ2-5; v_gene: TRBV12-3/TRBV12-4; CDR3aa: CASSLGQGLKTQYF
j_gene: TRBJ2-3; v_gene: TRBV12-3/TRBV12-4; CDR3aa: CASSIGSYTDTQYF
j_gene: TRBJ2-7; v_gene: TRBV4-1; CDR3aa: CASSHTDRGYEQYF
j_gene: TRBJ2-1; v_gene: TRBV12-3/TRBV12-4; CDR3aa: CASSWTSGGTLDEQFF
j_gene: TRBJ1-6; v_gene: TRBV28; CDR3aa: CASKGMGNSPLHF
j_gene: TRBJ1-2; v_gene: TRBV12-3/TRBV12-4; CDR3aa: CASSFLSVYGYTF
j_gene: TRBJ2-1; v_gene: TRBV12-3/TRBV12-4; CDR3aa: CASSRGASGGSGQFF
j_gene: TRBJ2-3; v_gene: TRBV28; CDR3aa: CASSLSGGLADKYF
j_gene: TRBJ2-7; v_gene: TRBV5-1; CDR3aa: CASSFGGQGYEQYF
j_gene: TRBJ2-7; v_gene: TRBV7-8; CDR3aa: CASSLWVGGQGPSYEQYF
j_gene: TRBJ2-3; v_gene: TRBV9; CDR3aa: CASSVGRGTDTQYF
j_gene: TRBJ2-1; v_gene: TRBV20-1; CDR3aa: CSAVLAGLSYNEQFF
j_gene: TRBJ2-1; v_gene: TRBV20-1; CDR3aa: CSARGGEAGPYNEQFF
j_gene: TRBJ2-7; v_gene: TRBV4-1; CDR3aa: CASSQQGNYEQYF